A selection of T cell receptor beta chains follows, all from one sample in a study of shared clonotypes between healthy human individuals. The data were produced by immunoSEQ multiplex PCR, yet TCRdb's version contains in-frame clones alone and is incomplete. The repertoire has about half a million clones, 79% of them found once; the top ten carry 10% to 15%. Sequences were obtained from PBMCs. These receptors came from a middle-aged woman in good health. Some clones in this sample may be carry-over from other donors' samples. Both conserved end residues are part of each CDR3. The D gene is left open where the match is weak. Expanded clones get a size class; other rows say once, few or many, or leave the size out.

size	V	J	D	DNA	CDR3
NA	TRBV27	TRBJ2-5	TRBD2	TGTGCCAGCAGTCAAGGGAGACTAGCCGTTCGGGAGACCCAGTACTTC	CASSQGRLAVRETQYF
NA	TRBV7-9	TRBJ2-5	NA	TGTGCCAGCAGCTTAATGGAGTTCCAGTTTTCCCAAGAGACCCAGTACTTC	CASSLMEFQFSQETQYF
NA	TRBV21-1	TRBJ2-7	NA	TGTGCCAGCAGCACCCGACACAGCGGGACCACCTACGAGCAGTACTTC	CASSTRHSGTTYEQYF
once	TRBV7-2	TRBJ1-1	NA	TGTGCCAGCAGCCCGCAACCGAACACTGAAGCTTTCTTT	CASSPQPNTEAFF
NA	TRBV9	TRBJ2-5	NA	TGTGCCAGCAGCGTAGGGACAACCCAAGAGACCCAGTACTTC	CASSVGTTQETQYF
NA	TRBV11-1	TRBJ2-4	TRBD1	TGTGCCAGCAGCTTATCTTCCAGGGGCCAGGGGGTGGACATTCAGTACTTC	CASSLSSRGQGVDIQYF
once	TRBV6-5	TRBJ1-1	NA	TGTGCCAGCAGTTACGGGGGGACTGAAGCTTTCTTT	CASSYGGTEAFF
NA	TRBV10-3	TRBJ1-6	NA	TGTGCCATCAGTGACAGAGGAGAGGGTTCACCCCTCCACTTT	CAISDRGEGSPLHF
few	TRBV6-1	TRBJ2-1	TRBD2	TGTGCCAGCAGTGATCTGACTAGCAGCCGCTACAATGAGCAGTTCTTC	CASSDLTSSRYNEQFF
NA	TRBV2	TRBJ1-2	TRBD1	TGTGCCAGCACCCGGACCGAGGGGGCCTATGGCTACACCTTC	CASTRTEGAYGYTF
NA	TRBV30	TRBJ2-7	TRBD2	TGTGCCTGGAGTGTGACTAGCGGTTCCTACGAGCAGTACTTC	CAWSVTSGSYEQYF
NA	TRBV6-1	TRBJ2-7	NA	TGTGCCAGCAGTGAGGGCGGTGGCGAGCAGTACTTC	CASSEGGGEQYF
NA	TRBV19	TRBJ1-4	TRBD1	TGTGCCAGCAGGACAGGGGGACGCGGGGATGAAAAACTGTTTTTT	CASRTGGRGDEKLFF
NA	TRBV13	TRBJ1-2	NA	TGTGCCAGCAGCTTCGAGGGGGGCTATGGCTACACCTTC	CASSFEGGYGYTF
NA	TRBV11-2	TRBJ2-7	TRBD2	TGTGCCAGCAGCCTCTTAGCGGGGGCCGTCTACGAGCAGTACTTC	CASSLLAGAVYEQYF
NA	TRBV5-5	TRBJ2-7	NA	TGTGCCAGCAGCTTGACTACCTACGAGCAGTACTTC	CASSLTTYEQYF
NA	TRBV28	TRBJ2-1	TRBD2	TGTGCCAGCAGTCCCTTTAGCGGGACCTACAATGAGCAGTTCTTC	CASSPFSGTYNEQFF
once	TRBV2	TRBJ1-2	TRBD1	TGTGCCAGCATTGGGTCCAGGGGGCTTCGGTATGGCTACACCTTC	CASIGSRGLRYGYTF
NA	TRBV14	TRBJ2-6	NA	TGTGCCAGCAGCCTCCTCCGGTTCGGGGCCAACGTCCTGACTTTC	CASSLLRFGANVLTF
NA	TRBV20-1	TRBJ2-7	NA	TGCAGTGCAGATCTGAGGTACGAGCAGTACTTC	CSADLRYEQYF
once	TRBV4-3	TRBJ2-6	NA	TGCGCCAGCAGCCGCAAGGCGTTCGCGAGCTCTGGGGCCAACGTCCTGACTTTC	CASSRKAFASSGANVLTF
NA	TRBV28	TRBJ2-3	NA	TGTGCCAGCAGTCCCCAGACCGGAGATACGCAGTATTTT	CASSPQTGDTQYF
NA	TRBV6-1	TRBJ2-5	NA	TGTGCCAGCAGCCCCTTCCAAGAGACCCAGTACTTC	CASSPFQETQYF
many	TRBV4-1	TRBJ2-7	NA	TGCGCCAGCAGCCAAGATGTGCCGCGGGCAGGCTTCGTGGGTGTTCCCTACGAGCAGTACTTC	CASSQDVPRAGFVGVPYEQYF
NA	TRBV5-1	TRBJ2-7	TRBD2	TGCGCCAGCAGCTTCGGACTAGCGGGAACAAGGGGGTACGAGCAGTACTTC	CASSFGLAGTRGYEQYF
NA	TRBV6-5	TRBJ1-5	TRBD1	TGTGCCAGCGCCAGGGGGCGCCGGAATCAGCCCCAGCATTTT	CASARGRRNQPQHF
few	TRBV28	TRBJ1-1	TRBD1	TGTGCCAGCAGTTTGAGAAAGGGGGCGATGAACACTGAAGCTTTCTTT	CASSLRKGAMNTEAFF
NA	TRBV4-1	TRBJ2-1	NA	TGCGCCAGCAGCAATCTATACAATGAGCAGTTCTTC	CASSNLYNEQFF
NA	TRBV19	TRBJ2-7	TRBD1	TGTGCCAGTACGCCCGGGACAGTCGACGAGCAGTACTTC	CASTPGTVDEQYF
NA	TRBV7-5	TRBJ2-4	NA	TGTGCCAGAAGCTTAGCTTCCCCGCCGGTAGCCAAAAACATTCAGTACTTC	CARSLASPPVAKNIQYF
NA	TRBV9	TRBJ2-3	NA	TGTGCCAGCAGCGACTCTCCTACTGGAAGGGCAGATACGCAGTATTTT	CASSDSPTGRADTQYF
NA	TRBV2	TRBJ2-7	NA	TGTGCCAGCAGTGAAGCGCTTCAGGCCTCAGCCGAGCAGTACTTC	CASSEALQASAEQYF
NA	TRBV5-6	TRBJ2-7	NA	TGTGCCAGCAGCTTACAGGGTTCCCCCTACGAGCAGTACTTC	CASSLQGSPYEQYF
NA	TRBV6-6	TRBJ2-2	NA	TGTGCCAGCAGTGGGGTAGCGGAAACCGGGGAGCTGTTTTTT	CASSGVAETGELFF
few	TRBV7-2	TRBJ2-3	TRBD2	TGTGCCAGCAGCTGGGGGGGGTTAATAGATACGCAGTATTTT	CASSWGGLIDTQYF
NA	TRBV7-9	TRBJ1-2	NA	TGTGCCAGCAGCCCGCCGGACAGACCCAACTACACCTTC	CASSPPDRPNYTF
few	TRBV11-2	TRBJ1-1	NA	TGTGCCAGCAGCTCGACAGTACGGGACACTGAAGCTTTCTTT	CASSSTVRDTEAFF
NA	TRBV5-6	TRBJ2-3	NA	TGTGCCAGCAGCTTGTTATTCGGCGCTTCCACAGATACGCAGTATTTT	CASSLLFGASTDTQYF
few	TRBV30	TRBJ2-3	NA	TGTGCCTGGAGTGGCAGGGAAGAGGAGAATTTT	CAWSGREEENF
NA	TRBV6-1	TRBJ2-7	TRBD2	TGTGCCAGCATACTAGCGGGTGGGTACGAGCAGTACTTC	CASILAGGYEQYF
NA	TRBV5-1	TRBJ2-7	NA	TGCGCCAGCAGCTTGTGGGGATCCTCCTACGAGCAGTACTTC	CASSLWGSSYEQYF
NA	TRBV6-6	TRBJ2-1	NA	TGTGCCAGCAGTTACTCTGCGGGGTGGAATGAGCAGTTCTTC	CASSYSAGWNEQFF
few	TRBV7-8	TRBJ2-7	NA	TGTGCCAGCAATGCGGGAACAAGCTCCTACGAGCAGTACTTC	CASNAGTSSYEQYF
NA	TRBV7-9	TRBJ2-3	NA	TGCGCCAGCAGCCAAGATCAGGGTATTGATACGCAGTATTTT	CASSQDQGIDTQYF
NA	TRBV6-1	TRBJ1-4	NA	TGTGCCAGCAGCCCCCAGGGGAAGGCTAATGAAAAACTGTTTTTT	CASSPQGKANEKLFF
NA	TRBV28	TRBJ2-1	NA	TGTGCCAGCATGCCCCCCCTAACCTACAATGAGCAGTTCTTC	CASMPPLTYNEQFF
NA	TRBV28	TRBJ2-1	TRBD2	TGTGCCAGCACCCGATCGCGGGAGATTATCTATGAGCAGTTCTTC	CASTRSREIIYEQFF
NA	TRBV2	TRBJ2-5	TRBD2	TGTGCCAGCACCGAGCGGGAGAAACGAGAGACCCAGTACTTC	CASTEREKRETQYF
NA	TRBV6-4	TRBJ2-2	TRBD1	TGTGCCAGCAGTGACGGGGACAGGGCTGACACCGGGGAGCTGTTTTTT	CASSDGDRADTGELFF
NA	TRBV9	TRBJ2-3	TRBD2	TGTGCCAGCAGCCCTTGGGACTACCTAAGGGGAAGCACAGATACGCAGTATTTT	CASSPWDYLRGSTDTQYF
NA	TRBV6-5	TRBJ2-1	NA	TGTGCCAGCAGTGGGCTAAGGGGTGAGTTCTTC	CASSGLRGEFF
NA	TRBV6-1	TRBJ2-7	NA	TGTGCCAGCAGTGAATTATCCAGGTTGCACGAGCAGTACTTC	CASSELSRLHEQYF
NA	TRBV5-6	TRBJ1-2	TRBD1	TGTGCCAGCAGCACAACGGACAGGGACTCTGGCTACACCTTC	CASSTTDRDSGYTF
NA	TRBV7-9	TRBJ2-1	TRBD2	TGTGCCAGCAGCTTCGGACTAGCGGGAAATGAGCAGTTCTTC	CASSFGLAGNEQFF
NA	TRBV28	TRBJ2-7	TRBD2	TGTGCCAGCACCAGCACGGGACTAGCGGGTTACGAGCAGTACTTC	CASTSTGLAGYEQYF